This T cell receptor beta chain originates from a study of T cells in Graves' hyperthyroidism and ophthalmopathy. The CDR3 regions of TCR beta were amplified from RNA transcripts. An initial round of RT-PCR targeting the TCR CDR3 relied on the HTBI primer set. TCRdb analysed the multiplex PCR reads with MiXCR anew, one entry per CDR3 protein. The sample holds under 500,000 distinct CDR3 sequences, around 15% seen once. General observations from the study: Model-based prediction identified ophthalmopathy a median around 6.5 months prior to its onset.

Exclusion of patients followed from uncontrolled infection, other autoimmune disease, pregnancy or lactation. Of note for this clonotype: Antigen unknown. This could be a read error, since a much larger clone is one nucleotide away.

This TCR was recovered from a man aged 50 to 60 with Graves' ophthalmopathy. Sequenced input: blood.

CDR3 sequence reads: CASGSLAGGYNEQFF. The CDR3, as DNA: TGTGCCAGCGGCTCTCTAGCGGGAGGGTACAATGAGCAGTTCTTC. The rearrangement links TRBV11-3 to TRBJ2-1; 12 bases are a match to TRBD2. The CDR3 totals 15 residues. From germline, CDR1 is SGHNT and CDR2 YENEEA. Germline trimming cut 8 bases from V and 4 bases from J; bases unmatched to any gene: 6.